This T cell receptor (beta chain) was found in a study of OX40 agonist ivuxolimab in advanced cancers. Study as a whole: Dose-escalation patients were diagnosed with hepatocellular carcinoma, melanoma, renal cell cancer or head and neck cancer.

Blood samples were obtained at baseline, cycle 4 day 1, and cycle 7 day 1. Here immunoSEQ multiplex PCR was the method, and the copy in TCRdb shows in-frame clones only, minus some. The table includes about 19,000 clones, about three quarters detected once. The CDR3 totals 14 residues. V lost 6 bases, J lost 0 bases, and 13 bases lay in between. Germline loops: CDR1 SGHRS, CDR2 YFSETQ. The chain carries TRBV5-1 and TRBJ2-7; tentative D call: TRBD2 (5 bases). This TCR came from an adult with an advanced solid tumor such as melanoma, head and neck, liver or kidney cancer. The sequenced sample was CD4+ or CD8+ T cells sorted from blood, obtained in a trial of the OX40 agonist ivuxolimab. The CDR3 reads CASKPGTSSYEQYF. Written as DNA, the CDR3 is TGCGCCAGCAAGCCGGGAACGAGCTCCTACGAGCAGTACTTC.